Each of the 31 T cell receptor beta chains below was sequenced from the same sample in a study of T-cell reconstitution after alpha-beta-depleted transplantation in children. Unique molecular identifiers were incorporated into the prepared TCRbeta library. TCRdb called the PCR reads again in MiXCR, with one record for every CDR3 protein. The repertoire holds some 490,000 distinct CDR3 sequences, with about 12% as singletons. Sequenced here: PBMCs from the stem cell graft donor, sampled from the stem cell graft. The receptor set was obtained from a human donor who donated a stem cell graft to a child with combined immunodeficiency.

This clonotype was seen repeatedly, ten times or more. The V call is TRBV12-3 or TRBV12-4, the J call TRBJ2-2; D gene uncertain. The ends were cut back, 8 bases at V and 0 bases at J, with 19 bases in the middle. The CDR3 is 17 residues long. This CDR3 is CASGPWSYSANTGELFF. The CDR3 DNA follows: TGTGCCAGCGGACCTTGGAGCTATTCCGCGAACACCGGGGAGCTGTTTTTT.

The V and J genes are TRBV7-8 and TRBJ2-7; 9 nucleotides agree with TRBD1. The CDR3 covers 12 residues. Germline trimming cut 10 bases from V and 5 bases from J; bases unmatched to any gene: 6. Germline V lookup: CDR1 SGHVS, CDR2 FQNEAQ. CDR3 nucleotides: TGTGCCATCCGGGACAGGGAGAACGAGCAGTACTTC. Translation: CAIRDRENEQYF.

The CDR3 nucleotides read TGTGCCAGCAGTGAAGTTCCGGGGTCCGAGGCTTTCTTT. Its translation: CASSEVPGSEAFF. The rearrangement links TRBV6-1 to TRBJ1-1; no firm D call. CDR1 and CDR2 (germline): MNHNS, SASEGT. The CDR3 has 13 amino acids. V lost 1 base to trimming and J lost 11 bases, with 14 bases between them.

The J gene is TRBJ2-1, the V gene TRBV2, with TRBD2 matching 13 bases. Germline-derived CDR1 and CDR2 are SNHLY and FYNNEI. This CDR3 has 20 amino acids. V lost 7 bases to trimming and J lost 7 bases; unmatched junction nucleotides: 22. CDR3 nucleotide sequence: TGTGCCAGCAAGGGACCCGGGACTAGCGGGACCTTTAGGGTTGGGAATGAGCAGTTCTTC. Translation: CASKGPGTSGTFRVGNEQFF. The variable domain in full, completed from reference TRBV2 and TRBJ2-1, reads EPEVTQTPSHQVTQMGQEVILRCVPISNHLYFYWYRQILGQKVEFLVSFYNNEISEKSEIFDDQFSVERPDGSNFTLKIRSTKLEDSAMYFCASKGPGTSGTFRVGNEQFFGPGTRLTVL.

The chain joins TRBV4-3 to TRBJ2-7, with D uncertain. The ends were cut back, 0 bases at V and 1 base at J, with 7 bases in the middle. The CDR3 consists of 14 residues. CDR1 and CDR2 from the germline V gene are LGHNA and YSLEER. The CDR3 sequence: CASSQDPRSYEQYF. DNA for the CDR3: TGCGCCAGCAGCCAAGATCCCAGATCCTACGAGCAGTACTTC.

This clonotype occurred many times. The chain combines TRBV6-5 with TRBJ2-1; weak D call: TRBD1 (5 bases). Per germline, CDR1 MNHEY and CDR2 SVGAGI. This CDR3 comprises 14 residues. The V end was cut by 0 bases, the J end by 5 bases, with 8 bases between. In DNA, the CDR3 is TGTGCCAGCAGTTACTCTGGGGCGGACAATGAGCAGTTCTTC. Protein sequence: CASSYSGADNEQFF.

The table lists this clonotype with many counts. At one end the junction does not follow the germline gene, possibly because of a read error. The V call is TRBV5-1, the J call TRBJ2-3, with 13 bases fitting TRBD2. CDR1 and CDR2 from the germline V gene are SGHRS and YFSETQ. This CDR3 comprises 16 residues. The CDR3 here is CASSLVLAGGPDTQYF. The CDR3 nucleotides are TGTGCCAGCAGCTTAGTACTAGCGGGGGGGCCCGATACGCAGTATTTT.

In this sample, this clonotype turned up many times. This chain connects TRBV4-3 to TRBJ2-1; 7 nucleotides align to TRBD1. From germline, CDR1 is LGHNA and CDR2 YSLEER. V lost 3 bases, J lost 3 bases, and 2 bases stayed unmatched. The CDR3 extends over 14 amino acids. CDR3 in DNA: TGCGCCAGCAGCCACAGGGACAGCTACAATGAGCAGTTCTTC. Translating gives CASSHRDSYNEQFF.

This clonotype was found many times. V and J are TRBV7-9 and TRBJ2-5; 8 nucleotides match TRBD2. Germline CDR1 reads SEHNR; CDR2 reads FQNEAQ (reference sequence). The CDR3 contains 14 residues. After removal of 5 bases from V and 5 bases from J, the junction contained 7 bases not matched to a gene. Here the CDR3 DNA reads TGTGCCAGCAGCGATAGCGGGGTTGCGGAGACCCAGTACTTC. Translated: CASSDSGVAETQYF.

This chain uses TRBV4-3 with TRBJ2-3; 9 bases fit TRBD2. The CDR3 sequence is 14 residues long. The germline V gene has CDR1 LGHNA and CDR2 YSLEER. The J segment lost 4 bases and the V segment lost 3 bases, leaving 2 bases of the junction unmatched. The CDR3 region is CASSQRGGSDTQYF. The CDR3 DNA follows: TGCGCCAGCAGCCAGCGGGGGGGCTCAGATACGCAGTATTTT.

The sample holds a few counts of this clonotype. V gene TRBV5-5 combines with J gene TRBJ1-2; TRBD1 agrees at 9 bases. Germline CDR1 reads SGHKS; CDR2 reads YYEKEE (reference sequence). CDR3 length: 12 amino acids. The V gene end was trimmed by 5 bases and the J gene end by 8 bases; junction bases not matched to a gene: 4. The CDR3 reads CASRQTGGGYTF. CDR3 coding DNA: TGTGCCAGCAGACAGACAGGGGGAGGCTACACCTTC.

The rearrangement joins TRBV20-1 to TRBJ1-1, with D tentatively TRBD1 (6 bases). CDR3 length equals 17 residues. V was clipped by 0 bases and J by 3 bases, with 20 bases between them. The germline V gene has CDR1 DFQATT and CDR2 SNEGSKA (reference sequence). The CDR3 sequence is CSARDSRGRSVDTEAFF. CDR3 nucleotides: TGCAGTGCTAGAGATTCCAGGGGTCGTTCCGTGGACACTGAAGCTTTCTTT.

This clonotype was counted a single time. The J gene is TRBJ1-6, the V gene TRBV29-1; D is undetermined. Germline CDR1 and CDR2: SQVTM and ANQGSEA. V lost 6 bases to trimming and J lost 7 bases, with 16 bases between them. This CDR3 is built from 14 residues. The CDR3 DNA sequence: TGCAGCGTCGGGGAGAGGGATAAGAATTCACCCCTCCACTTT. The encoded protein is CSVGERDKNSPLHF.

The gene calls are TRBV29-1 and TRBJ1-4; D gene ambiguous. Trimming pared 2 bases from V and 8 bases from J, leaving 9 bases between. The CDR3 runs 12 residues. CDR1 and CDR2 from the germline V gene are SQVTM and ANQGSEA. This CDR3 reads CSVELREEKLFF. Written as DNA, the CDR3 is TGCAGCGTTGAACTACGGGAGGAAAAACTGTTTTTT.

The V call is TRBV9, the J call TRBJ1-2, with D possibly matching TRBD1 (6 bases). The germline V gene has CDR1 SGDLS and CDR2 YYNGEE. Between the trimmed V and J ends, which lost 2 bases and 2 bases, there was a span of 16 bases. CDR3 length equals 16 residues. The CDR3 spells CASSVAGGPVNYGYTF. In DNA form, the CDR3 reads TGTGCCAGCAGCGTGGCGGGGGGGCCCGTGAACTATGGCTACACCTTC.

As to this clonotype: Likely a read error: the CDR3 ends without its conserved phenylalanine or tryptophan. This chain joins TRBV12-3 or TRBV12-4 and TRBJ2-1, with D tentatively TRBD1 (6 bases). There are 15 residues in the CDR3. Trimming took 3 bases from V and 8 from J, leaving 17 bases between them. This CDR3 reads CASSFVTGNSDEQFV. The CDR3 region has the DNA TGTGCCAGCAGTTTCGTTACAGGGAATAGCGATGAGCAGTTCGTC.

The chain joins TRBV7-9 to TRBJ1-3, with TRBD1 matching over 7 bases. Losses at the gene ends were 1 base for V and 6 bases for J; bases not matched to a gene: 6. Germline-derived CDR1 and CDR2 are SEHNR and FQNEAQ (reference sequence). CDR3 size: 15 residues. This chain's CDR3 is CASSLGGGSVNTIYF. Here the CDR3 DNA reads TGTGCCAGCAGCTTAGGAGGGGGCAGTGTAAACACCATATATTTT.

The chain couples TRBV5-4 to TRBJ2-1; D is perhaps TRBD2 (7 bases). Trimming took 4 bases from V and 8 from J, leaving 22 bases between them. The CDR3 contains 16 residues. Germline V CDR1 and CDR2: SGHNT, YYREEE (reference sequence). The CDR3 DNA is TGTGCCAGCAGCGGATGGGACAAAGCTGGGGGGGATGAGCAGTTCTTC. It specifies CASSGWDKAGGDEQFF.

The V call is TRBV7-7, the J call TRBJ2-7; D is uncertain. Per germline, CDR1 SSHAT and CDR2 FNYEAQ (reference sequence). There are 12 residues in the CDR3. The V gene lost 5 bases and the J gene lost 7 bases, with 12 bases spanning the gap. The CDR3 spells CASSPTQTEQYF. The CDR3 DNA reads as TGTGCCAGCAGCCCAACTCAGACAGAGCAGTACTTC.

The V and J genes are TRBV7-9 and TRBJ1-1, with TRBD1 matching 7 bases. The CDR3 length is 16 residues. V gave up 5 bases and J gave up 0 bases; unmatched junction bases: 9. The germline V gene encodes CDR1 SEHNR and CDR2 FQNEAQ (reference sequence). The CDR3 region is CASSPRQGHMNTEAFF. CDR3 coding DNA: TGTGCCAGCAGCCCTCGACAGGGCCACATGAACACTGAAGCTTTCTTT.

This clonotype was seen a handful of times. This rearrangement joins TRBV5-5 to TRBJ2-1; D ambiguous. CDR1 SGHKS and CDR2 YYEKEE come from the germline V gene (reference sequence). This CDR3 is 13 amino acids long. Trimming shortened V by 1 base and J by 7 bases, and 9 bases separated the two germline ends. The CDR3 nucleotides read TGTGCCAGCAGCTTGTCGGCCCGAAATGAGCAGTTCTTC. As protein: CASSLSARNEQFF.

V is TRBV10-3 and J is TRBJ2-6, with TRBD1 identical over 8 bases. The ends lost 8 bases at V and 4 bases at J; junction bases unmatched: 16. Germline CDR1 and CDR2: ENHRY and SYGVKD. The CDR3 has 18 amino acids. The CDR3: CAILAFGQGYAGANVLTF. The CDR3 DNA reads TGTGCCATCCTGGCGTTCGGACAGGGATACGCCGGGGCCAACGTCCTGACTTTC.

The sample holds a few counts of this clonotype. The chain couples TRBV4-3 to TRBJ2-1; 11 bases are a match to TRBD2. Germline V gene sequence: CDR1 LGHNA, CDR2 YSLEER. The CDR3 consists of 16 residues. The V gene end was trimmed by 2 bases and the J gene end by 6 bases; junction bases not matched to a gene: 6. DNA of the CDR3: TGCGCCAGCAGCCAACCTGTAGCGGGGGGGGGCAATGAGCAGTTCTTC. Amino acid sequence: CASSQPVAGGGNEQFF.

This clonotype was seen more than once but under ten times. The chain recombines TRBV27 with TRBJ1-6; 7 nucleotides agree with TRBD1. Losses at the gene ends were 5 bases for V and 13 bases for J; bases not matched to a gene: 20. This CDR3 has 17 amino acids. The germline CDR1 and CDR2 sequences are MNHEY and SMNVEV (reference sequence). The CDR3 DNA sequence: TGTGCCAGCAGTCTACTTTCCCCGGGACAGTTCCCATTTCCCCTCCACTTT. Amino acid sequence: CASSLLSPGQFPFPLHF.

The CDR3 region has the DNA TGTGCCACAGAACCCGACCGTCAAGGGTACGAGCAGTACTTC. Translated: CATEPDRQGYEQYF. The V call is TRBV10-3, the J call TRBJ2-7, with D unclear. Germline CDR1 reads ENHRY; CDR2 reads SYGVKD. The CDR3 spans 14 residues. V was cut by 10 bases and J by 4 bases, with 20 bases left in between.

V usage is TRBV14 and J usage is TRBJ2-1; perhaps D is TRBD1 or TRBD2 (5 bases each). Germline CDR1 reads SGHDN; CDR2 reads FVKESK. Trimming took 2 bases from V and 9 from J, leaving 20 bases between them. The CDR3 is 16 residues long. CDR3 nucleotides: TGTGCCAGCAGCCAATTCCGGAGCCTACTGGGGGTTGAGCAGTTCTTC. Protein product: CASSQFRSLLGVEQFF.

This clonotype was seen at least ten times. This chain joins TRBV6-1 and TRBJ2-7, with TRBD2 matching over 8 bases. Germline CDR1 reads MNHNS; CDR2 reads SASEGT. J was trimmed by 6 bases and V by 5 bases; bases with no gene match: 9. This CDR3 region has 14 residues. The CDR3, as DNA: TGTGCCAGCAGTCGGGGTAGCCGGGGGGGCGAGCAGTACTTC. Amino acid sequence: CASSRGSRGGEQYF.

The J gene is TRBJ1-2, the V gene TRBV12-3 or TRBV12-4; a weak D match, TRBD1 (5 bases). The CDR3 consists of 16 residues. The V end lost 4 bases, the J end lost 7 bases, and 22 bases lay between the germline ends. CDR3: CASSYGQIPGRFGYTF. In DNA, the CDR3 is TGTGCCAGCAGTTACGGACAAATCCCAGGGCGGTTTGGCTACACCTTC.

This chain connects TRBV28 to TRBJ1-2, with 7 nucleotides matching TRBD1. V lost 6 bases to trimming and J lost 3 bases; unmatched junction nucleotides: 7. From germline, CDR1 is MDHEN and CDR2 SYDVKM. The CDR3 contains 14 residues. The CDR3 loop is CASRAGTVYYGYTF. In nucleotides, the CDR3 is TGTGCCAGCAGAGCCGGGACAGTCTACTATGGCTACACCTTC.

This clonotype has only a few counts. The J gene is TRBJ2-5, the V gene TRBV5-5; D uncertain. Germline CDR1 is SGHKS and CDR2 is YYEKEE (reference sequence). The V gene lost 6 bases and the J gene lost 0 bases, with 9 bases spanning the gap. This CDR3 has 13 residues. In DNA form, the CDR3 reads TGTGCCAGCAACGGAGCTAACCAAGAGACCCAGTACTTC. It yields the protein CASNGANQETQYF. Looking up the rest from reference TRBV5-5 and TRBJ2-5 gives the full variable domain: DAGVTQSPTHLIKTRGQQVTLRCSPISGHKSVSWYQQVLGQGPQFIFQYYEKEERGRGNFPDRFSARQFPNYSSELNVNALLLGDSALYLCASNGANQETQYFGPGTRLLVL.

In its sample, this clonotype was seen many times. This chain connects TRBV24-1 to TRBJ2-3, with 10 nucleotides matching TRBD2. V shed 5 bases, J shed 2 bases, and the junction held 3 bases outside the gene matches. Germline V gives CDR1 KGHDR, CDR2 SFDVKD. This CDR3 has 15 amino acids. CDR3 bases: TGTGCCACCAGTGGCACTAGCGGGAACACAGATACGCAGTATTTT. Its translation: CATSGTSGNTDTQYF.